This T cell receptor beta chain was identified during a study of shared clonotypes between healthy human individuals. Overall study context: The donors, a couple of women and a few men, were aged 18 to 49.

General study points: Across subsets, estimated richness was generally greater for naive than for memory populations.

Trimming stripped 0 bases from V and 8 bases from J, with 17 bases between. The CDR3 runs to 16 residues. Germline V lookup: CDR1 LGHNA, CDR2 YSLEER. About this clone: The antigen is unknown.

It was across several immunoSEQ plates that each subset's genomic DNA was evenly split. The repertoire was sequenced with immunoSEQ multiplex PCR; TCRdb's copy has only in-frame clones and lacks some. The profile shows some 1 million clones, more than 60% of them singletons. The sequencing sample was made of memory CD4+ T cells sorted from blood. Subset indicated: CD45RA-negative fraction. The chain has TRBV4-3 and TRBJ2-1; D is perhaps TRBD1 (6 bases). The sequence was collected from a man between 18 and 35 years old in good health. The CDR3 region is CASSQDIGTSAYEQFF. The CDR3 DNA sequence: TGCGCCAGCAGCCAAGATATCGGGACAAGTGCGTATGAGCAGTTCTTC.